The rows below give T cell receptor beta chains drawn from one sample of a study of blood T cell repertoires in COVID-19. Libraries were prepared by immunoSEQ multiplex PCR; TCRdb keeps only in-frame clonotypes and omits some of them. The repertoire consists of approximately 70,000 clones, with roughly 91% occurring once and the leading ten covering around 6.7%. Source material: peripheral blood. These receptors all come from a man aged 45 to 65 with active COVID-19. Both conserved end residues are part of each CDR3. A D gene is named only where the DNA matches it firmly. Clone size, where shown, is once, few, many, or a class for clones that have expanded.

d_gene	v_gene	j_gene	abundance	CDR3nt	CDR3aa
TRBD1	TRBV9	TRBJ2-2	-	TGTGCCAGCAGCGTCAGGGGGCTGGACACCGGGGAGCTGTTTTTT	CASSVRGLDTGELFF
-	TRBV12-3/TRBV12-4	TRBJ1-5	-	TGTGCCAGCAGTTTGGCACACAATCAGCCCCAGCATTTT	CASSLAHNQPQHF
-	TRBV18	TRBJ2-3	-	TGTGCCAGCTCACCGTCCAATGGTCAGAGCACAGATACGCAGTATTTT	CASSPSNGQSTDTQYF
-	TRBV6-5	TRBJ2-7	-	TGTGCCGGGGGGTTCCCTCAGGGTGGGATCTACGAGCAGTACTTC	CAGGFPQGGIYEQYF
-	TRBV27	TRBJ1-5	-	TGTGCCAGCAGTTTAGAAGGACAGTTTAGCAATCAGCCCCAGCATTTT	CASSLEGQFSNQPQHF
TRBD1	TRBV6-2/TRBV6-3	TRBJ2-5	-	TGTGCCAGCAGTTCCCTCCACAGGGGGACTCCCGGGACCCAGTACTTC	CASSSLHRGTPGTQYF
TRBD2	TRBV7-2	TRBJ2-1	-	TGTGCCAGCAGCTTAGTCCCTGCCGGGCTAGCGGGATCTGATGAGCAGTTCTTC	CASSLVPAGLAGSDEQFF
-	TRBV6-2/TRBV6-3	TRBJ1-1	once	TGTGCCAGCAGTTACTCGGGGGCGAACACTGAAGCTTTCTTT	CASSYSGANTEAFF
TRBD2	TRBV2	TRBJ2-7	few	TGTGCCAGCAGTGGGGGACTAGTCTACGAGCAGTACTTC	CASSGGLVYEQYF
-	TRBV19	TRBJ2-3	once	TGTGCCAGTAGCATTCCGAGGGGGAGCACAGATACGCAGTATTTT	CASSIPRGSTDTQYF
-	TRBV7-2	TRBJ2-1	once	TGTGCCAGCAGCTTGGGCGGGAACTCCTACAATGAGCAGTTCTTC	CASSLGGNSYNEQFF
-	TRBV5-1	TRBJ2-6	-	TGCGCCAGCAGCTTAGGGGGACGCTCTGGGGCCAACGTCCTGACTTTC	CASSLGGRSGANVLTF
-	TRBV5-4	TRBJ1-2	-	TGTGCCAGCAGAGACCCTCGGGGTTATGGCTACACCTTC	CASRDPRGYGYTF
-	TRBV28	TRBJ1-5	-	TGTGCCAGCAGTCCGCAAGACACCAGCAATCAGCCCCAGCATTTT	CASSPQDTSNQPQHF
TRBD2	TRBV7-2	TRBJ2-3	once	TGTGCCAGCAGCTTAAGCGGGGGGGGGCGCACAGATACGCAGTATTTT	CASSLSGGGRTDTQYF
-	TRBV7-7	TRBJ1-5	-	TGTGCCAGCAGCTTAGCGCGGCAGTCTCAGGGGCCCCAGCATTTT	CASSLARQSQGPQHF
-	TRBV5-6	TRBJ1-2	-	TGTGCCAGCAGCTTGGAGTCAGGGGCCTACCTCTATGGCTACACCTTC	CASSLESGAYLYGYTF
TRBD2	TRBV7-3	TRBJ2-1	few	TGTGCCAGCAGCGCCACGGGGGGGAGCGACAATGAGCAGTTCTTC	CASSATGGSDNEQFF
-	TRBV2	TRBJ2-7	-	TGTGCCAGCAGTTCTTCCGGGTCCTCCTACGAGCAGTACTTC	CASSSSGSSYEQYF
-	TRBV4-1	TRBJ1-5	-	TGCGCCAGCAGCCAAGGGGCAGAAACCAATCAGCCCCAGCATTTT	CASSQGAETNQPQHF
TRBD2	TRBV7-3	TRBJ2-2	-	TGTGCCAGCAGCCCGATGCTAGCGGGTCAGAACACCGGGGAGCTGTTTTTT	CASSPMLAGQNTGELFF
TRBD2	TRBV4-2	TRBJ2-5	-	TGTGCCAGCAGCCTCCGCCTCTCCGGGACTAACCCCGAGACCCAGTACTTC	CASSLRLSGTNPETQYF
TRBD2	TRBV6-7	TRBJ2-1	-	TGTGCCAGCAGTCGGGCGGGAGTTGGGGCCAATGAGCAGTTCTTC	CASSRAGVGANEQFF
-	TRBV6-6	TRBJ1-1	-	TGTGCCAGCAGTTCCGGGGGTAACACTGAAGCTTTCTTT	CASSSGGNTEAFF